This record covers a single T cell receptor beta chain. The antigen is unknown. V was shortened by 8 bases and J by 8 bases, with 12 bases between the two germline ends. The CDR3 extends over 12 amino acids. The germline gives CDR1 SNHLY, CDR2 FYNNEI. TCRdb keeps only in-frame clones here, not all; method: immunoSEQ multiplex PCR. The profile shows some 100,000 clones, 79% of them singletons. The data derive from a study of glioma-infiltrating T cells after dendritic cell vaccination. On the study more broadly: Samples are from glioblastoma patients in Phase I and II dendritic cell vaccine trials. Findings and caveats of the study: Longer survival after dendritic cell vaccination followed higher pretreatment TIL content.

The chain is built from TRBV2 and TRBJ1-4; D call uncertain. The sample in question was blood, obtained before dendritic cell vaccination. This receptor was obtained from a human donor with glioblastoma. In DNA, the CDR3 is TGTGCCAGCCGGACGGGATCGGAAAAACTGTTTTTT. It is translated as CASRTGSEKLFF.